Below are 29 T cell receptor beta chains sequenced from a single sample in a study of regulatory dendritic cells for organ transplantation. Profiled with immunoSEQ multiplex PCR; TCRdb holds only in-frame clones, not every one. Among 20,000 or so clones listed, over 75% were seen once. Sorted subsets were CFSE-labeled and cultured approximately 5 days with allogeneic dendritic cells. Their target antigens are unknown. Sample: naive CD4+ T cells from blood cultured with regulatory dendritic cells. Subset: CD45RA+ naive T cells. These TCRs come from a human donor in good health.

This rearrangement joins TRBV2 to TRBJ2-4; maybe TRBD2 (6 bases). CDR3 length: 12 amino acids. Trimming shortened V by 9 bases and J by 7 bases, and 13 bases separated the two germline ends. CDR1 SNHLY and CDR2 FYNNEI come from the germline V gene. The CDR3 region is CASTGGGNIQYF. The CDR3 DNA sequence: TGTGCCAGTACCGGGGGTGGCAACATTCAGTACTTC.

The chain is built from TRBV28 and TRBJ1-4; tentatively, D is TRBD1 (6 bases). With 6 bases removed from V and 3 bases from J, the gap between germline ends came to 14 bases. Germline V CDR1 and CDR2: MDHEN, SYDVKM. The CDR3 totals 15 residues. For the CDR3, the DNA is TGTGCCAGCAGCCCCAGGGGAGGACCTAATGAAAAACTGTTTTTT. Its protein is CASSPRGGPNEKLFF.

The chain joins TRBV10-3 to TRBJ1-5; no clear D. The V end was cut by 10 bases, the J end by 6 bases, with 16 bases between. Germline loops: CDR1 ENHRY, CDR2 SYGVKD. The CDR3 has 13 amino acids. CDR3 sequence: CATNPFGGQPQHF. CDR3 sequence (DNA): TGTGCCACCAATCCATTTGGTGGTCAGCCCCAGCATTTT.

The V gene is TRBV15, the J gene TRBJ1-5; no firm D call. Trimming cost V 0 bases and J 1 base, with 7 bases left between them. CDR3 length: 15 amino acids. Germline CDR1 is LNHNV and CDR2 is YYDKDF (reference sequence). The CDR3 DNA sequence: TGTGCCACCAGCAGAGATCAGAAGAGCAATCAGCCCCAGCATTTT. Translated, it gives CATSRDQKSNQPQHF.

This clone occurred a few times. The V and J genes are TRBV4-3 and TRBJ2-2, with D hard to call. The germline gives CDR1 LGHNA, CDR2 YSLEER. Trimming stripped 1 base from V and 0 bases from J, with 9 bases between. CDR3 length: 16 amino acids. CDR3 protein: CASSQGGGANTGELFF. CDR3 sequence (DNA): TGCGCCAGCAGCCAAGGAGGTGGGGCGAACACCGGGGAGCTGTTTTTT.

CDR3 region: CASSLSGTDTQYF. For the CDR3, the DNA is TGTGCCAGCAGCTTGTCTGGCACAGATACGCAGTATTTT. J is TRBJ2-3 and V is TRBV5-4; no firm D call. Deletions cut 1 base from V and 1 base from J, with 4 bases between. The CDR3 spans 13 residues. The germline gives CDR1 SGHNT, CDR2 YYREEE (reference sequence).

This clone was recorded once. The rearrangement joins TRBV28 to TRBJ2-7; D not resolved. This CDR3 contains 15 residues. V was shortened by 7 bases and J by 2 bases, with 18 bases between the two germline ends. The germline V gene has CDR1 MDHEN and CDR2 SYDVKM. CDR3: CASTQLKGFTYEQYF. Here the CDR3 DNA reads TGTGCCAGCACCCAACTAAAGGGATTCACCTACGAGCAGTACTTC. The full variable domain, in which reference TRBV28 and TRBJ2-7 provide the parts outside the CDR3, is DVKVTQSSRYLVKRTGEKVFLECVQDMDHENMFWYRQDPGLGLRLIYFSYDVKMKEKGDIPEGYSVSREKKERFSLILESASTNQTSMYLCASTQLKGFTYEQYFGPGTRLTVT.

The CDR3 bases are TGCGCCAGCAGCACGACAGGGTTCTACGAGCAGTACTTC. Translation gives CASSTTGFYEQYF. This chain uses TRBV4-1 with TRBJ2-7, with 7 bases that match TRBD1. Looked up from germline, CDR1 is MGHRA and CDR2 is YSYEKL. Unmatched junction bases numbered 4, after V lost 5 bases and J lost 3 bases. The CDR3 runs 13 residues.

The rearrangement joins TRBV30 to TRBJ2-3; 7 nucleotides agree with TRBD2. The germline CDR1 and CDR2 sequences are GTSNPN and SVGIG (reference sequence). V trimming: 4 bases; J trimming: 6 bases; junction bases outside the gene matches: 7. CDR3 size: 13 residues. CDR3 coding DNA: TGTGCCTGGACCGGGAGGTGGATGGATACGCAGTATTTT. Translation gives CAWTGRWMDTQYF.

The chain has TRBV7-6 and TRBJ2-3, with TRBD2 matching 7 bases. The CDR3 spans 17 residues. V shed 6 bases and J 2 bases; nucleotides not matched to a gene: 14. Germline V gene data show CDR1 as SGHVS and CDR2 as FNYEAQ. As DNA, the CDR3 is TGTGCCAGCAGTTATTTGGGGACGGGGGGTTTCACAGATACGCAGTATTTT. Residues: CASSYLGTGGFTDTQYF.

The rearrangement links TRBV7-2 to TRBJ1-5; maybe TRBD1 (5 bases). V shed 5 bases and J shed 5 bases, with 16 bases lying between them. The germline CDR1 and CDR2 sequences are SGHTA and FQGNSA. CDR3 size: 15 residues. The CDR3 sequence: CASSQTAGGYQPQHF. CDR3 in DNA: TGTGCCAGCAGCCAAACGGCGGGGGGGTATCAGCCCCAGCATTTT.

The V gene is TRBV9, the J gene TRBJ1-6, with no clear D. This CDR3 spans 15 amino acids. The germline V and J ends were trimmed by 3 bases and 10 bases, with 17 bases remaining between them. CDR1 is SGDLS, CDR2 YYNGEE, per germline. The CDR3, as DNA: TGTGCCAGCAGCGAATTTCGGACGGGGTACTCACCCCTCCACTTT. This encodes CASSEFRTGYSPLHF.

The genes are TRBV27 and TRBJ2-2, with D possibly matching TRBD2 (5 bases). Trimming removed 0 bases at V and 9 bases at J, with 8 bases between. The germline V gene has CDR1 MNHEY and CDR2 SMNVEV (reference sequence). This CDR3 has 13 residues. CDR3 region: CASSLSPSRELFF. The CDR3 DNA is TGTGCCAGCAGTTTATCGCCTAGCAGGGAGCTGTTTTTT.

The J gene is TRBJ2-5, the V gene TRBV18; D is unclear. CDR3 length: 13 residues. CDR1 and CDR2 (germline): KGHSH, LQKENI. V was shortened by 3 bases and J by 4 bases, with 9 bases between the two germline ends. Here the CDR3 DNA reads TGTGCCAGCTCACCCGACGGAATAGAGACCCAGTACTTC. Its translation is CASSPDGIETQYF.

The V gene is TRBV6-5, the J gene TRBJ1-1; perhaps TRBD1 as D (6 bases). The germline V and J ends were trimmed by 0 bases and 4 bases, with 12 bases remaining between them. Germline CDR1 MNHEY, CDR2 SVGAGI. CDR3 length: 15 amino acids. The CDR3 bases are TGTGCCAGCAGTTACTCGAGAAAAGGGGGCACTGAAGCTTTCTTT. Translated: CASSYSRKGGTEAFF.

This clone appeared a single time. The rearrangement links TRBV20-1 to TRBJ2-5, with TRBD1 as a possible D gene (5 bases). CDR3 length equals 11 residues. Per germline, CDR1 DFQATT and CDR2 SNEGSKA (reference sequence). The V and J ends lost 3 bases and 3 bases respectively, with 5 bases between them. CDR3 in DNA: TGCAGTGCTAGCAGGGAAGAGACCCAGTACTTC. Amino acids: CSASREETQYF.

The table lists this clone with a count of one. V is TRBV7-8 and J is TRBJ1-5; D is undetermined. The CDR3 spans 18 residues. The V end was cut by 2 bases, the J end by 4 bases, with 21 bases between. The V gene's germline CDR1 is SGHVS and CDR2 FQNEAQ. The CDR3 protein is CASSLNMQAPSFNQPQHF. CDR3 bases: TGTGCCAGCAGCTTAAACATGCAGGCCCCTTCCTTTAATCAGCCCCAGCATTTT.

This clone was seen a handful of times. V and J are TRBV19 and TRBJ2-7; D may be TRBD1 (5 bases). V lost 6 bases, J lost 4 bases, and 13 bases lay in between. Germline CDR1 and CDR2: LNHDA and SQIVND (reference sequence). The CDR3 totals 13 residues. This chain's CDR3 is CASRRGAGYEQYF. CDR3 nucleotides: TGTGCCAGTAGAAGGGGCGCAGGTTACGAGCAGTACTTC.

CDR3 nucleotides: TGTGCCAGCAGTTACTCAATAGGGAACGAGCAGTACTTC. Protein sequence: CASSYSIGNEQYF. This chain uses TRBV6-5 with TRBJ2-7; the D is unclear. Germline CDR1 reads MNHEY; CDR2 reads SVGAGI. The CDR3 extends over 13 amino acids. Trimming removed 0 bases from V and 5 bases from J, with 8 bases in between.

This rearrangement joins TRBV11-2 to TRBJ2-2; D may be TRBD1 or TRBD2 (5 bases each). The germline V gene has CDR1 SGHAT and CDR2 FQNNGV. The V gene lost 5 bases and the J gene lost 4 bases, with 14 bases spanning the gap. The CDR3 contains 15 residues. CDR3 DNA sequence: TGTGCCAGCAGCCCCGGGACCATTTCCACCGGGGAGCTGTTTTTT. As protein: CASSPGTISTGELFF.

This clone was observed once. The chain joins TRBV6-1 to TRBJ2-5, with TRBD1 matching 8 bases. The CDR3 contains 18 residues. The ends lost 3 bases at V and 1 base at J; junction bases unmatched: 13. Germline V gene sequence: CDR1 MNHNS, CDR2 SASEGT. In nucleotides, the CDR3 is TGTGCCAGCAGTGATCGCTGGCAGGGGGCGCGGATCCAAGAGACCCAGTACTTC. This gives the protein CASSDRWQGARIQETQYF.

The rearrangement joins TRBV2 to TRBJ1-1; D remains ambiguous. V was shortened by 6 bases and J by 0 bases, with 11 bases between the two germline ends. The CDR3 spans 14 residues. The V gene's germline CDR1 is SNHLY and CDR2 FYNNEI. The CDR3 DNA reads TGTGCCAGCAGACGACTGGCCATGAACACTGAAGCTTTCTTT. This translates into CASRRLAMNTEAFF.

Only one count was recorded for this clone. DNA for the CDR3: TGTGCCAGCAGTTACGGGGGTAGCACAGATACGCAGTATTTT. This encodes CASSYGGSTDTQYF. This chain links TRBV6-6 with TRBJ2-3; the D gene could be TRBD1 or TRBD2 (5 bases each). V lost 2 bases, J lost 0 bases, and 6 bases lay in between. The germline V gene has CDR1 MNHNY and CDR2 SVGAGI (reference sequence). The CDR3 loop spans 14 amino acids.

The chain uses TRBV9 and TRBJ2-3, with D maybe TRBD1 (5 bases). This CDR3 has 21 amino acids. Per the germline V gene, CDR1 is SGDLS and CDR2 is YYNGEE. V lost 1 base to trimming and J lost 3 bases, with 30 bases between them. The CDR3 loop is CASSVFPTPAGFGFGTDTQYF. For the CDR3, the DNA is TGTGCCAGCAGCGTATTTCCGACCCCCGCAGGGTTCGGTTTTGGTACAGATACGCAGTATTTT. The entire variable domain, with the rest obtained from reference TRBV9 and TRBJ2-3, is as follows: DSGVTQTPKHLITATGQRVTLRCSPRSGDLSVYWYQQSLDQGLQFLIQYYNGEERAKGNILERFSAQQFPDLHSELNLSSLELGDSALYFCASSVFPTPAGFGFGTDTQYFGPGTRLTVL.

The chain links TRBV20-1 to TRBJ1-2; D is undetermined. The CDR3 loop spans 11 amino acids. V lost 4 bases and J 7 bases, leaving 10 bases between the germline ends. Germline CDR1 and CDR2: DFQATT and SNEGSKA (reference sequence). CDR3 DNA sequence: TGCAGTGCTACCCGGCGGGGTGGCTACACCTTC. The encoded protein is CSATRRGGYTF.

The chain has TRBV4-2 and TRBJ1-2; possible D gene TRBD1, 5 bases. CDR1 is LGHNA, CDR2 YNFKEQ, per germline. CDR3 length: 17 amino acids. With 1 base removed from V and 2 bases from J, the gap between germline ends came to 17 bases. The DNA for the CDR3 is TGTGCCAGCAGCCAAGTCAGTGAAGGTCGGGGGAACTATGGCTACACCTTC. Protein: CASSQVSEGRGNYGYTF.

CDR3 nucleotide sequence: TGTGCCTGGAGTGTACTGGGCGACACAGATACGCAGTATTTT. It translates to CAWSVLGDTDTQYF. This chain joins TRBV30 and TRBJ2-3; D unclear. V lost 0 bases and J lost 2, with 9 bases in between. CDR1 is GTSNPN and CDR2 is SVGIG in the germline V gene (reference sequence). The CDR3 contains 14 residues.

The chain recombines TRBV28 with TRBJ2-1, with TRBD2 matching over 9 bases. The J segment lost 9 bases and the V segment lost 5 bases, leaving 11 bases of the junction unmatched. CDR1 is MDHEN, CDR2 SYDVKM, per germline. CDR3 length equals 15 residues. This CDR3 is CASSSSGSRRFEQFF. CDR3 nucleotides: TGTGCCAGCAGTAGTAGCGGGAGTAGGCGTTTTGAGCAGTTCTTC.

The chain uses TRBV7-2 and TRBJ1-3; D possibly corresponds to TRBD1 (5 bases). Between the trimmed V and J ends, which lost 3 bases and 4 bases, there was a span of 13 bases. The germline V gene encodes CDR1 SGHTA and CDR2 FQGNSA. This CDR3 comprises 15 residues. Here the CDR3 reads CASSFPGTRGNTIYF. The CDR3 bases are TGTGCCAGCAGCTTCCCAGGGACGCGAGGAAACACCATATATTTT.